Each of the 30 T cell receptor beta chains below was sequenced from the same sample in a study of blood T cell repertoires in COVID-19. Profiled with immunoSEQ multiplex PCR; TCRdb holds only in-frame clones, not every one. Of 150,000 to 200,000 clones in the sample, roughly nine tenths were seen once. Specimen: peripheral blood. These receptors were collected from a woman aged 55 to 70 with COVID-19, enrolled during active disease.

The chain is built from TRBV19 and TRBJ1-4; D is possibly TRBD1 (6 bases). Trimming removed 6 bases at V and 7 bases at J, with 12 bases between. The CDR3 loop spans 13 amino acids. Germline V CDR1 and CDR2: LNHDA, SQIVND (reference sequence). The CDR3 bases are TGTGCCAGTAGGGACAGTATGGGTGAAAAACTGTTTTTT. It yields the protein CASRDSMGEKLFF.

This rearrangement joins TRBV24-1 to TRBJ2-7, with 14 positions matching TRBD2. V lost 0 bases to trimming and J lost 3 bases; unmatched junction nucleotides: 18. Germline V lookup: CDR1 KGHDR, CDR2 SFDVKD. The CDR3 spans 22 residues. The CDR3 reads CATSDLRSGPGTSGSGGYEQYF. The CDR3, as DNA: TGTGCCACCAGTGATTTGCGCTCGGGCCCCGGGACTAGCGGGAGTGGGGGCTACGAGCAGTACTTC.

The chain is built from TRBV29-1 and TRBJ2-1; 8 bases are a match to TRBD2. The V and J ends lost 4 bases and 7 bases, in that order; junction bases with no gene match: 18. The germline V gene has CDR1 SQVTM and CDR2 ANQGSEA. This CDR3 has 17 residues. As DNA, the CDR3 is TGCAGCGTTGGGGCCCTTGGCACTAGCGGTCAGGGAAATGAGCAGTTCTTC. Translating it yields CSVGALGTSGQGNEQFF.

The V gene is TRBV5-1, the J gene TRBJ1-5; D perhaps matches TRBD1 (6 bases). The CDR3 contains 15 residues. Per germline, CDR1 SGHRS and CDR2 YFSETQ. V gave up 3 bases and J gave up 3 bases, with 13 bases separating them. The CDR3 loop is CASSSGTSYNQPQHF. In DNA form, the CDR3 reads TGCGCCAGCAGCTCCGGGACATCTTACAATCAGCCCCAGCATTTT.

The chain couples TRBV27 to TRBJ1-1; 10 nucleotides align to TRBD1. Germline trimming cut 3 bases from V and 9 bases from J; bases unmatched to any gene: 1. The CDR3 length is 12 residues. Germline lookup yields CDR1 MNHEY and CDR2 SMNVEV (reference sequence). The CDR3 loop reads CASSLGQGKAFF. CDR3 bases: TGTGCCAGCAGTTTGGGACAGGGGAAAGCTTTCTTT.

This chain links TRBV3-1 (or the pseudogene TRBV3-2) with TRBJ2-7; 9 bases line up with TRBD1. CDR3 size: 14 residues. V shed 6 bases, J shed 5 bases, and the junction held 8 bases outside the gene matches. Germline CDR1 and CDR2: LGHDT and YNNKEL (reference sequence). The CDR3 DNA follows: TGTGCCAGCAGAAACACAGGGGGCGCGGACGAGCAGTACTTC. Protein sequence: CASRNTGGADEQYF.

The chain carries TRBV6-2 or TRBV6-3 and TRBJ2-4, with TRBD1 matching over 9 bases. The germline gives CDR1 MNHEY, CDR2 SVGEGT. The CDR3 extends over 19 amino acids. After removal of 6 bases from V and 2 bases from J, the junction contained 17 bases not matched to a gene. The CDR3 coding sequence is TGTGCCAGCAGACCTACGGGACAGGGCGGAATGATTTCCAAAAACATTCAGTACTTC. Protein sequence: CASRPTGQGGMISKNIQYF.

The chain couples TRBV7-9 to TRBJ1-1; no firm D call. The ends were cut back, 6 bases at V and 3 bases at J, with 11 bases in the middle. Per the germline V gene, CDR1 is SEHNR and CDR2 is FQNEAQ (reference sequence). CDR3 length: 13 amino acids. The CDR3 nucleotides read TGTGCCAGCAGTCGCGACACCTACACTGAAGCTTTCTTT. It encodes CASSRDTYTEAFF.

The J gene is TRBJ2-1, the V gene TRBV9; 8 nucleotides line up with TRBD1. CDR3 size: 14 residues. Trimming at V came to 5 bases and at J to 8 bases, leaving 9 bases not matched to a gene. Per germline, CDR1 SGDLS and CDR2 YYNGEE. Here the CDR3 reads CASSRTGILDEQFF. The CDR3 nucleotides read TGTGCCAGCAGTAGGACAGGGATTTTGGATGAGCAGTTCTTC. The whole variable domain, filled in from reference TRBV9 and TRBJ2-1, reads DSGVTQTPKHLITATGQRVTLRCSPRSGDLSVYWYQQSLDQGLQFLIQYYNGEERAKGNILERFSAQQFPDLHSELNLSSLELGDSALYFCASSRTGILDEQFFGPGTRLTVL.

This chain connects TRBV10-3 to TRBJ1-5; TRBD1 is a possible D gene (6 bases). Trimming left V 3 bases short and J 6 bases short, with 15 bases between. Germline lookup yields CDR1 ENHRY and CDR2 SYGVKD. CDR3 length equals 15 residues. The CDR3 DNA reads TGTGCCATCAGTGAACTACAGGGAAGTAGTCAGCCCCAGCATTTT. This gives the protein CAISELQGSSQPQHF.

The chain is built from TRBV7-8 and TRBJ2-7, with no clear D. CDR1 and CDR2 from the germline V gene are SGHVS and FQNEAQ. V was clipped by 5 bases and J by 7 bases, with 9 bases between them. CDR3 length equals 11 residues. DNA for the CDR3: TGTGCCAGCAGCCCCTCGAGGGAGCAGTACTTC. This translates into CASSPSREQYF.

The CDR3 region has the DNA TGTGCCAGCAGTTTATACCAGGACAGCTATGGCTACACCTTC. Amino acids: CASSLYQDSYGYTF. V gene TRBV28 combines with J gene TRBJ1-2; perhaps TRBD1 as D (6 bases). This CDR3 comprises 14 residues. Germline CDR1 MDHEN, CDR2 SYDVKM. V was trimmed by 1 base and J by 4 bases, leaving 10 bases between them.

This chain links TRBV18 with TRBJ1-3; 7 bases are shared with TRBD1. CDR3 length equals 15 residues. The J segment lost 0 bases and the V segment lost 6 bases, leaving 5 bases of the junction unmatched. Germline V CDR1 and CDR2: KGHSH, LQKENI. This chain's CDR3 is CASSQDRSSGNTIYF. CDR3 sequence (DNA): TGTGCCAGCTCCCAGGACAGGAGCTCTGGAAACACCATATATTTT.

The chain employs TRBV6-8 and TRBJ2-3, with 7 bases fitting TRBD2. V gave up 9 bases and J gave up 4 bases; unmatched junction bases: 10. Germline CDR1 MNHGY, CDR2 SAAAGT. CDR3 size: 14 residues. CDR3 loop: CASFVGRGADTQYF. The CDR3 DNA reads TGTGCCAGTTTCGTTGGGAGGGGCGCAGATACGCAGTATTTT.

The CDR3 protein is CASSLMLGGGSEAFF. CDR3 nucleotides: TGTGCCAGCAGTTTAATGCTAGGGGGAGGGTCTGAAGCTTTCTTT. The V and J genes are TRBV28 and TRBJ1-1; weak D call: TRBD1 (6 bases). V dropped 2 bases and J dropped 6 bases, with 16 bases sitting between them. The CDR3 loop spans 15 amino acids. Germline CDR1 reads MDHEN; CDR2 reads SYDVKM.

This rearrangement joins TRBV30 to TRBJ2-7, with 9 bases aligning to TRBD1. The CDR3 runs 12 residues. Germline CDR1 is GTSNPN and CDR2 is SVGIG (reference sequence). The ends lost 1 base at V and 6 bases at J; junction bases unmatched: 1. CDR3 sequence reads: CAWSAQGAEQYF. CDR3 in DNA: TGTGCCTGGAGTGCACAGGGGGCCGAGCAGTACTTC.

This clone was seen only once. The chain links TRBV6-4 to TRBJ2-1; 8 positions agree with TRBD2. This CDR3 is built from 18 residues. V was pared by 0 bases and J by 0 bases, with 7 bases of the junction left unmatched. The germline V gene has CDR1 MRHNA and CDR2 SNTAGT. The CDR3 sequence: CASSDSPVAGSSYNEQFF. For the CDR3, the DNA is TGTGCCAGCAGTGACTCGCCCGTAGCGGGGAGCTCCTACAATGAGCAGTTCTTC.

The V and J genes are TRBV6-5 and TRBJ1-6; no firm D call. Looked up from germline, CDR1 is MNHEY and CDR2 is SVGAGI. This CDR3 region has 15 residues. V lost 0 bases, J lost 5 bases, and 8 bases lay in between. The CDR3 nucleotides read TGTGCCAGCAGTTACTCTGGGCCAAATAATTCACCCCTCCACTTT. This codes for CASSYSGPNNSPLHF.

A remark on this clone: One junction end disagrees with the germline gene, perhaps due to a read error. In nucleotides, the CDR3 is TGCGCGGAGCGGGGGACCAGCTCCTACAATGAGCAGTTCTTC. Translated, it gives CAERGTSSYNEQFF. This chain uses TRBV7-9 with TRBJ2-1, with 8 positions matching TRBD2. The CDR3 consists of 14 residues. Germline loops: CDR1 SEHNR, CDR2 FQNEAQ (reference sequence).

The genes are TRBV19 and TRBJ1-1; 8 bases match TRBD1. This CDR3 contains 18 residues. Germline V CDR1 and CDR2: LNHDA, SQIVND (reference sequence). Trimming took 3 bases from V and 3 from J; bases not matched to a gene: 15. This CDR3 is CASSMAGGNRLLDTEAFF. The CDR3 DNA follows: TGTGCCAGTAGTATGGCAGGGGGCAACAGGCTACTAGACACTGAAGCTTTCTTT. Combining the CDR3 with reference TRBV19 and TRBJ1-1 gives the whole variable domain DGGITQSPKYLFRKEGQNVTLSCEQNLNHDAMYWYRQDPGQGLRLIYYSQIVNDFQKGDIAEGYSVSREKKESFPLTVTSAQKNPTAFYLCASSMAGGNRLLDTEAFFGQGTRLTVV.

The chain combines TRBV6-5 with TRBJ1-4, with 8 positions matching TRBD1. The CDR3 loop spans 15 amino acids. The J segment lost 4 bases and the V segment lost 0 bases, leaving 1 base of the junction unmatched. Looked up from germline, CDR1 is MNHEY and CDR2 is SVGAGI. CDR3 in DNA: TGTGCCAGCAGTTACTCTACAGGGGGTAATGAAAAACTGTTTTTT. Amino acids: CASSYSTGGNEKLFF.

This chain joins TRBV19 and TRBJ2-7; 15 nucleotides align to TRBD2. The CDR3 spans 14 residues. Losses at the gene ends were 6 bases for V and 6 bases for J; bases not matched to a gene: 3. Looked up from germline, CDR1 is LNHDA and CDR2 is SQIVND (reference sequence). CDR3 coding DNA: TGTGCCAGTAGAGGGACTAGCGGGAGGAGCGAGCAGTACTTC. Its translation is CASRGTSGRSEQYF.

The rearrangement joins TRBV19 to TRBJ2-5; 7 bases match TRBD2. The germline V gene encodes CDR1 LNHDA and CDR2 SQIVND (reference sequence). CDR3 length: 15 residues. The ends lost 5 bases at V and 3 bases at J; junction bases unmatched: 9. The CDR3 reads CASSVGGIQEETQYF. As DNA, the CDR3 is TGTGCCAGTAGTGTGGGGGGGATACAAGAAGAGACCCAGTACTTC.

This clone was detected many times. This rearrangement joins TRBV7-9 to TRBJ1-6, with a possible D match to TRBD1 (5 bases). CDR1 SEHNR and CDR2 FQNEAQ come from the germline V gene (reference sequence). The germline V and J ends were trimmed by 6 bases and 8 bases, with 17 bases remaining between them. The CDR3 covers 15 residues. The CDR3 DNA sequence: TGTGCCAGCAGGTCAGGGTTTGGGAGGGATTCACCCCTCCACTTT. Protein product: CASRSGFGRDSPLHF.

V usage is TRBV25-1 and J usage is TRBJ2-7; the match to TRBD2 covers 8 bases. CDR1 is MGHDK, CDR2 SYGVNS, per germline. This CDR3 spans 14 amino acids. After removal of 5 bases from V and 5 bases from J, the junction contained 8 bases not matched to a gene. CDR3 amino acids: CASSREGPRHEQYF. In DNA, the CDR3 is TGTGCCAGCAGTCGGGAGGGGCCTAGACACGAGCAGTACTTC.

This rearrangement joins TRBV19 to TRBJ2-7; the D gene is possibly TRBD1 (5 bases). The ends were cut back, 6 bases at V and 1 base at J, with 13 bases in the middle. This CDR3 is built from 14 residues. The germline gives CDR1 LNHDA, CDR2 SQIVND (reference sequence). The CDR3 DNA sequence: TGTGCCAGTAGCCCCGACAGCCCTTCCTACGAGCAGTACTTC. Its protein product is CASSPDSPSYEQYF.

The chain carries TRBV4-2 and TRBJ2-5; TRBD2 aligns across 9 bases. The V and J ends lost 0 bases and 1 base, in that order; junction bases with no gene match: 6. In germline, CDR1 is LGHNA, CDR2 YNFKEQ. This CDR3 comprises 17 residues. CDR3 in amino acids: CASSQDPSGALQETQYF. DNA for the CDR3: TGTGCCAGCAGCCAAGATCCTAGCGGGGCCCTCCAAGAGACCCAGTACTTC.

The V gene is TRBV9, the J gene TRBJ2-7; D may be TRBD1 (6 bases). The V end was cut by 0 bases, the J end by 3 bases, with 13 bases between. Germline loops: CDR1 SGDLS, CDR2 YYNGEE. The CDR3 has 15 amino acids. The CDR3 region is CASSVGRGALYEQYF. CDR3 DNA: TGTGCCAGCAGCGTAGGCAGGGGCGCCCTCTACGAGCAGTACTTC.

This chain connects TRBV6-5 to TRBJ1-4; the D gene is possibly TRBD1 (6 bases). The CDR3 spans 14 residues. Germline V gives CDR1 MNHEY, CDR2 SVGAGI. V was cut by 7 bases and J by 2 bases, with 11 bases left in between. The CDR3 nucleotides are TGTGCCAGCAACCTAGGACAGACTAATGAAAAACTGTTTTTT. The encoded protein is CASNLGQTNEKLFF.

J is TRBJ2-5 and V is TRBV10-3; 10 bases are a match to TRBD2. The CDR3 totals 14 residues. The germline CDR1 and CDR2 sequences are ENHRY and SYGVKD. The ends lost 6 bases at V and 4 bases at J; junction bases unmatched: 5. The CDR3 DNA follows: TGTGCCATCAGCCTAGCGGGAGCGATAGAGACCCAGTACTTC. Encoded protein: CAISLAGAIETQYF.